The clone carrying this T cell receptor beta chain was recorded only once. Its antigen is unknown. The sample contains more than one DNA sequence encoding this CDR3. Produced via immunoSEQ multiplex PCR; TCRdb's table is partial and in-frame only. This table holds under 45,000 clones, 75% to 90% found once. Trimming stripped 1 base from V and 5 bases from J, with 9 bases between. Germline assignment: CDR1 SGHRS and CDR2 YFSETQ. This CDR3 spans 13 amino acids. The source of the sample is a study of OX40 agonist ivuxolimab in advanced cancers. Study-level information: All patients had ivuxolimab intravenously every 2 weeks at 0.01 to 10 mg/kg. Two patients with cutaneous melanoma and one with hepatocellular carcinoma, three in total, showed partial responses.

Study-wide findings and caveats: Near-lowest levels of clonal expansion characterized partial responders at 0.1-3.0 mg/kg.

The investigators sampled blood at baseline, at cycle 4 day 1, and at cycle 7 day 1. The receptor's source is an adult with an advanced solid tumor such as melanoma, head and neck, liver or kidney cancer. The chain uses TRBV5-1 and TRBJ1-1, with D possibly matching TRBD1 (5 bases). The starting material was CD4+ or CD8+ T cells sorted from blood, obtained in a trial of the OX40 agonist ivuxolimab. CDR3 sequence: CASSLFGGTEAFF. CDR3 bases: TGCGCCAGCAGCTTGTTTGGGGGAACTGAAGCTTTCTTT.